The 25 T cell receptor beta chains below come from one sample, sequenced in a study of OX40 agonist ivuxolimab in advanced cancers. TCRdb's table, derived via immunoSEQ multiplex PCR, lists solely in-frame clones and lacks some. The sample has roughly 68,000 clones; 65% to 90% are singletons. Sequences were derived from CD4+ or CD8+ T cells sorted from blood, sampled in a trial of the OX40 agonist ivuxolimab. These receptors were collected from an adult with an advanced solid tumor such as melanoma, head and neck, liver or kidney cancer.

The genes are TRBV6-1 and TRBJ1-2; weak D call: TRBD1 (5 bases). The V gene's germline CDR1 is MNHNS and CDR2 SASEGT. CDR3 length: 11 residues. Trimming took off 6 bases at V and 8 bases at J, with 10 bases between the two ends. The CDR3 sequence is CASSSGIGYTF. The CDR3 coding sequence is TGTGCCAGCAGCTCAGGGATCGGCTACACCTTC.

The chain couples TRBV6-5 to TRBJ2-1; 10 bases agree with TRBD2. The CDR3 loop spans 14 amino acids. V lost 6 bases to trimming and J lost 6 bases; unmatched junction nucleotides: 5. Germline loops: CDR1 MNHEY, CDR2 SVGAGI. The CDR3 bases are TGTGCCAGCAGCCCGGGACTAGCGACCAATGAGCAGTTCTTC. This codes for CASSPGLATNEQFF.

The CDR3 sequence is CASSSEGPALFF. In DNA form, the CDR3 reads TGCGCCAGCAGCTCGGAGGGCCCGGCACTGTTTTTT. The chain has TRBV5-1 and TRBJ1-4; D gene unclear. In germline, CDR1 is SGHRS, CDR2 YFSETQ. The V gene lost 3 bases and the J gene lost 13 bases, with 13 bases spanning the gap. The CDR3 consists of 12 residues.

Only a few counts were recorded for this clone. The chain combines TRBV2 with TRBJ2-3, with TRBD2 matching over 9 bases. V lost 1 base and J lost 2; bases outside the gene matches: 4. Germline-derived CDR1 and CDR2 are SNHLY and FYNNEI. The CDR3 loop spans 16 amino acids. CDR3 bases: TGTGCCAGCAGTGAAGAAGCGGGGGGCCTCACAGATACGCAGTATTTT. Translating gives CASSEEAGGLTDTQYF.

This chain joins TRBV6-1 and TRBJ1-1; D may be TRBD1 (5 bases). Between the trimmed V and J ends, which lost 0 bases and 3 bases, there was a span of 14 bases. CDR1 and CDR2 from the germline V gene are MNHNS and SASEGT. This CDR3 is 16 amino acids long. The CDR3 sequence is CASSEAQGSLYTEAFF. The CDR3 region has the DNA TGTGCCAGCAGTGAAGCGCAGGGCAGCCTCTACACTGAAGCTTTCTTT.

The chain couples TRBV6-5 to TRBJ1-4; possible D gene TRBD1, 5 bases. Germline values: CDR1 MNHEY, CDR2 SVGAGI. Trimming took off 6 bases at V and 5 bases at J, with 16 bases between the two ends. The CDR3 extends over 15 amino acids. CDR3 bases: TGTGCCAGCAGGTCTTCAGGGAACACCAATGAAAAACTGTTTTTT. Protein: CASRSSGNTNEKLFF.

The chain carries TRBV6-1 and TRBJ1-2, with 10 bases that match TRBD1. The V and J ends lost 8 bases and 5 bases, in that order; junction bases with no gene match: 8. Germline assignment: CDR1 MNHNS and CDR2 SASEGT. The CDR3 totals 14 residues. CDR3 sequence: CASRPGTGVYGYTF. In DNA, the CDR3 is TGTGCCAGCCGTCCCGGGACAGGGGTGTATGGCTACACCTTC.

With regard to this clone: The same CDR3 arises from other DNA sequences in this sample as well. The V call is TRBV20-1, the J call TRBJ2-7; D gene ambiguous. Deletions cut 3 bases from V and 4 bases from J, with 7 bases between. The CDR3 extends over 11 amino acids. Germline CDR1 is DFQATT and CDR2 is SNEGSKA (reference sequence). Written as DNA, the CDR3 is TGCAGTGCTAGTCCCCTTTACGAGCAGTACTTC. Its protein product is CSASPLYEQYF.

The CDR3 bases are TGTGCCAGCAGCCTCTTCATAGGACTAGCGGATGAGCAGTTCTTC. Translating gives CASSLFIGLADEQFF. The chain combines TRBV7-6 with TRBJ2-1, with 10 bases aligning to TRBD2. With 5 bases clipped from V and 8 bases from J, the junction kept 9 bases outside the gene matches. In germline, CDR1 is SGHVS, CDR2 FNYEAQ. This CDR3 has 15 amino acids.

V and J are TRBV2 and TRBJ2-7; D is perhaps TRBD1 (5 bases). Trimming took off 4 bases at V and 2 bases at J, with 9 bases between the two ends. The CDR3 totals 13 residues. In germline, CDR1 is SNHLY, CDR2 FYNNEI. CDR3 sequence: CASSGEGAYEQYF. CDR3 DNA: TGTGCCAGCAGTGGAGAAGGGGCCTACGAGCAGTACTTC.

V and J are TRBV5-8 and TRBJ2-2, with D maybe TRBD1 (6 bases). This CDR3 region has 16 residues. V gave up 3 bases and J gave up 6 bases, with 18 bases separating them. Germline values: CDR1 SGHTS, CDR2 YDEGEE. As DNA, the CDR3 is TGTGCCAGCAGCTCGGAGGTACAGGGATGGGCCGGGGAGCTGTTTTTT. This gives the protein CASSSEVQGWAGELFF.

The V and J genes are TRBV5-5 and TRBJ2-5, with D perhaps TRBD2 (6 bases). The CDR3 is 14 amino acids. The germline gives CDR1 SGHKS, CDR2 YYEKEE (reference sequence). Trimming took 0 bases from V and 2 from J, leaving 8 bases between them. The CDR3 DNA reads TGTGCCAGCAGCTTGGGGCTAGCGCAAGAGACCCAGTACTTC. Its protein is CASSLGLAQETQYF.

There are a few counts of this clone. The chain employs TRBV5-1 and TRBJ2-7; D possibly corresponds to TRBD1 (6 bases). The CDR3 runs 14 residues. Trimming pared 0 bases from V and 3 bases from J, leaving 10 bases between. The germline V gene encodes CDR1 SGHRS and CDR2 YFSETQ. The CDR3 loop reads CASSLEGENYEQYF. CDR3 sequence (DNA): TGCGCCAGCAGCTTGGAGGGGGAGAACTACGAGCAGTACTTC.

The V gene is TRBV6-5, the J gene TRBJ1-6; 7 positions agree with TRBD1. Germline lookup yields CDR1 MNHEY and CDR2 SVGAGI. V shed 5 bases, J shed 11 bases, and the junction held 6 bases outside the gene matches. CDR3 length equals 13 residues. The DNA of the CDR3 is TGTGCCAGCAGTAGGGGGACAGACCCACCCCTCCACTTT. Amino acid sequence: CASSRGTDPPLHF.

This chain links TRBV7-2 with TRBJ2-2; 11 positions match TRBD1. CDR1 and CDR2 from the germline V gene are SGHTA and FQGNSA. The junction had 2 bases not matched to a gene; V was cut back by 1 base and J by 4 bases. The CDR3 consists of 16 residues. The CDR3 spells CASSLGGQGATGELFF. The CDR3 nucleotides read TGTGCCAGCAGCTTAGGAGGACAGGGGGCCACCGGGGAGCTGTTTTTT.

The V and J genes are TRBV18 and TRBJ2-3; D may be TRBD2 (7 bases). Germline V gene data show CDR1 as KGHSH and CDR2 as LQKENI. This CDR3 is built from 17 residues. Between the trimmed V and J ends, which lost 1 base and 2 bases, there was a span of 16 bases. Written as DNA, the CDR3 is TGTGCCAGCTCACCACTACCTGCGGGGGCCCTCACAGATACGCAGTATTTT. Its translation is CASSPLPAGALTDTQYF.

The genes are TRBV7-9 and TRBJ1-3, with no clear D. Trimming cost V 0 bases and J 3 bases, with 12 bases left between them. This CDR3 has 16 residues. CDR1 SEHNR and CDR2 FQNEAQ come from the germline V gene (reference sequence). CDR3 region: CASSLAWGTHGNTIYF. The CDR3 bases are TGTGCCAGCAGCTTAGCGTGGGGAACGCATGGAAACACCATATATTTT. Supplemented by reference TRBV7-9 and TRBJ1-3, the full variable domain reads DTGVSQNPRHKITKRGQNVTFRCDPISEHNRLYWYRQTLGQGPEFLTYFQNEAQLEKSRLLSDRFSAERPKGSFSTLEIQRTEQGDSAMYLCASSLAWGTHGNTIYFGEGSWLTVV.

The chain carries TRBV5-1 and TRBJ2-3; D may be TRBD2 (5 bases). Trimming cost V 1 base and J 0 bases, with 9 bases left between them. The CDR3 has 15 residues. Germline V gives CDR1 SGHRS, CDR2 YFSETQ. The CDR3: CASSLSAASTDTQYF. CDR3 DNA sequence: TGCGCCAGCAGCTTGTCAGCGGCTAGCACAGATACGCAGTATTTT.

The chain links TRBV30 to TRBJ1-5, with 7 bases fitting TRBD1. The germline V gene has CDR1 GTSNPN and CDR2 SVGIG (reference sequence). The CDR3 is 12 amino acids. Germline trimming cut 7 bases from V and 7 bases from J; bases unmatched to any gene: 7. CDR3 region: CAYDRAGQPQHF. The DNA for the CDR3 is TGTGCCTACGACAGGGCGGGCCAGCCCCAGCATTTT.

This chain connects TRBV7-9 to TRBJ1-5; D is ambiguous. V was shortened by 3 bases and J by 2 bases, with 17 bases between the two germline ends. This CDR3 has 17 residues. Germline V gene sequence: CDR1 SEHNR, CDR2 FQNEAQ (reference sequence). The CDR3 loop is CASSFWTAPGGNQPQHF. DNA for the CDR3: TGTGCCAGCAGCTTCTGGACGGCCCCCGGTGGCAATCAGCCCCAGCATTTT.

This chain joins TRBV7-8 and TRBJ2-1; a weak D match, TRBD2 (6 bases). Between the trimmed V and J ends, which lost 1 base and 0 bases, there was a span of 13 bases. CDR1 and CDR2 from the germline V gene are SGHVS and FQNEAQ. The CDR3 has 17 residues. CDR3 loop: CASSLVPAGSSYNEQFF. DNA for the CDR3: TGTGCCAGCAGCTTAGTTCCTGCGGGGAGCTCCTACAATGAGCAGTTCTTC.

The V and J genes are TRBV5-1 and TRBJ2-5; 11 nucleotides align to TRBD2. The germline gives CDR1 SGHRS, CDR2 YFSETQ. The CDR3 runs to 15 residues. V lost 5 bases and J lost 5; bases outside the gene matches: 8. CDR3 sequence reads: CASRLAGGPVETQYF. CDR3 DNA sequence: TGCGCCAGCAGATTAGCGGGGGGGCCGGTGGAGACCCAGTACTTC.

The chain carries TRBV5-1 and TRBJ2-6; D assignment may be TRBD1 or TRBD2 (5 bases each). The CDR3 spans 16 residues. Germline loops: CDR1 SGHRS, CDR2 YFSETQ. Trimming stripped 1 base from V and 0 bases from J, with 8 bases between. This CDR3 is CASSLYGGSGANVLTF. The CDR3 DNA is TGCGCCAGCAGCTTGTATGGGGGCTCTGGGGCCAACGTCCTGACTTTC.

This clone was seen once. The chain recombines TRBV7-2 with TRBJ2-2; 8 bases line up with TRBD2. This CDR3 has 16 residues. V was clipped by 7 bases and J by 6 bases; unmatched bases: 13. Germline lookup yields CDR1 SGHTA and CDR2 FQGNSA. The CDR3 loop is CASKYNNGGVPGELFF. The DNA of the CDR3 is TGTGCCAGCAAATATAACAACGGGGGGGTGCCCGGGGAGCTGTTTTTT.

V is TRBV5-6 and J is TRBJ2-7, with a possible D match to TRBD1 (6 bases). The CDR3 is 15 residues long. Germline lookup yields CDR1 SGHDT and CDR2 YYEEEE. The V and J ends lost 0 bases and 2 bases respectively, with 12 bases between them. As DNA, the CDR3 is TGTGCCAGCAGCTTGGTGAGGGGGTTTACCTACGAGCAGTACTTC. Its protein is CASSLVRGFTYEQYF.